This T cell receptor (beta chain) emerged from a study of T-cell memory formation after mild COVID-19. Background on the study: TCR clusters were largely donor specific.

V lost 3 bases, J lost 5 bases, and 10 bases lay in between. The CDR3 sequence is 13 residues long. Whole-study results and caveats: Clones that got smaller from day 15 to 85 had even CD4/CD8, while clones growing later tipped toward CD4+.

TCRdb fed the 5' RACE reads into MiXCR, producing one record per CDR3 protein. The table lists 400,000 to 500,000 distinct CDR3 sequences, approximately 20% of them singletons. This clonotype was counted only a few times. Its antigen is not known. The sample comprised PBMCs or a T cell subset sorted from them (not recorded which). The source of this sequence is an adult woman who had mild COVID-19 (a few samples of this study predate the infection). Cell type and time point are not known. The chain carries TRBV12-3 or TRBV12-4 and TRBJ2-5; D is unresolved. This chain's CDR3 is CASSFPPLETQYF. CDR3 DNA sequence: TGTGCCAGCAGTTTTCCTCCTCTCGAGACCCAGTACTTC.